The rows below give T cell receptor beta chains drawn from one sample of a study of shared clonotypes between healthy human individuals. The table came from immunoSEQ multiplex PCR; TCRdb's copy has only in-frame clones and leaves some out. The sample has 190,000 or so clones; approximately 61% are singletons. Sequencing was carried out using memory CD4+ T cells sorted from blood. All receptors come from a man aged 25-45 years in good health. The CDR3 runs from the conserved cysteine through the conserved F or W. D genes are given only for firm matches. Clone size, where shown, is once, few, many, or a class for clones that have expanded.

v_gene	j_gene	d_gene	abundance	CDR3nt	CDR3aa
TRBV2	TRBJ2-6	NA	NA	TGTGCCAGCTGTCAGGGGTATGGCTCTGGGGCCAACGTCCTGACTTTC	CASCQGYGSGANVLTF
TRBV6-6	TRBJ1-1	NA	NA	TGTGCCAGCAGTTACCCCGGAAAGAACACTGAAGCTTTCTTT	CASSYPGKNTEAFF
TRBV19	TRBJ1-2	NA	few	TGTGCCAGTAGTTATGGTGGGAGATATGGCTACACCTTC	CASSYGGRYGYTF
TRBV28	TRBJ2-7	NA	NA	TGTGCCAGTCGAGGGAGCGAGCCCTCCTACGAGCAGTACTTC	CASRGSEPSYEQYF
TRBV14	TRBJ2-2	TRBD1	NA	TGTGCCAGCAGCAAGCGGACAGGGCTGGGGACCGGGGAGCTGTTTTTT	CASSKRTGLGTGELFF
TRBV5-1	TRBJ2-7	NA	NA	TGCGCCAGTAATCCCAGGGGAGGGTACCGGCAGTACTTC	CASNPRGGYRQYF
TRBV7-9	TRBJ2-2	NA	NA	TGTGCCAGCAGCGTGACAGTTACCGGGGAGCTGTTTTTT	CASSVTVTGELFF
TRBV9	TRBJ2-7	NA	once	TGTGCCAGCAGCGTAGCCTCCTTTTCCTACGAGCAGTACTTC	CASSVASFSYEQYF
TRBV12-2	TRBJ2-7	NA	NA	TGTGCAAGTCGCCCTTCCGGGGGCAGTCCACTAGGAAAAGGGGACTACGAGCAGTACTTC	CASRPSGGSPLGKGDYEQYF
TRBV9	TRBJ2-5	TRBD2	NA	TGTGCCAGCAGCGTAGCGTCGGGGGGAGAGACCCAGTACTTC	CASSVASGGETQYF
TRBV2	TRBJ2-3	TRBD1	once	TGTGCCAGCAGTTGGACAGGGATCACAGATACGCAGTATTTT	CASSWTGITDTQYF
TRBV7-2	TRBJ1-2	NA	NA	TGTGCCAGCAGCTTTACAGCTAACTATGGCTACACCTTC	CASSFTANYGYTF
TRBV27	TRBJ2-7	TRBD1	few	TGTGCCAGCAGTTTGGGGACAGACCCCTACGAGCAGTACTTC	CASSLGTDPYEQYF
TRBV29-1	TRBJ1-1	NA	NA	TGCAGCGTTGAAAAGTACCTGCAGTTGAACACTGAAGCTTTCTTT	CSVEKYLQLNTEAFF
TRBV13	TRBJ2-7	NA	NA	TGTGCCAGCAGTTTGTTAGGGGGTCCCTACGAGCAGTACTTC	CASSLLGGPYEQYF
TRBV11-2	TRBJ1-1	NA	NA	TGTGCCAGCAGCTTGATATTCCAAAACACTGAAGCTTTCTTT	CASSLIFQNTEAFF
TRBV11-1	TRBJ2-1	NA	few	TGTGCCAGCAGCTTAGAGGTCGGGAGTCTCGATGAGCAGTTCTTC	CASSLEVGSLDEQFF
TRBV28	TRBJ2-7	TRBD2	few	TGTGCCAGCACTAAAGGGGGTAGCGGGAGAGGGCAGTACTTC	CASTKGGSGRGQYF
TRBV2	TRBJ1-2	NA	few	TGTGCCAGCACCCGGGACTATAACTATGGCTACACCTTC	CASTRDYNYGYTF
TRBV29-1	TRBJ2-5	TRBD1	few	TGCAGCGTGTGGACAGGGGGCCAAGAGACCCAGTACTTC	CSVWTGGQETQYF
TRBV28	TRBJ1-2	NA	NA	TGTGCCAGCAGTTTAGGGAGACTGCTAGGCTACACCTTC	CASSLGRLLGYTF
TRBV6-5	TRBJ1-4	NA	NA	TGTGCCAGCAGTTACCTAGACAGTAATGAAAAACTGTTTTTT	CASSYLDSNEKLFF
TRBV4-1	TRBJ2-7	TRBD2	NA	TGCGCCAGCAGCCACGGAGCCGGGACTAGCGGAAGAAGCTCCTACGAGCAGTACTTC	CASSHGAGTSGRSSYEQYF
TRBV7-2	TRBJ2-1	NA	few	TGTGCCAGCAGCTTTTCGGACACCGAGCAGTTCTTC	CASSFSDTEQFF
TRBV5-6	TRBJ1-5	NA	NA	TGTGCCAGCAGCGTTGGGGGGTTGGTCGGCAATCAGCCCCAGCATTTT	CASSVGGLVGNQPQHF